Described below is a single T cell receptor (beta chain) sequence and its context. The data were obtained in a study of shared clonotypes between healthy human individuals. Terminally differentiated effector memory CD45RA+ cells were left out of the naive CD8 fraction, which was CD45RO-negative and positively selected for CCR7. There were only Caucasian adults among the donors, and all lived in Nashville, Tennessee. Evenly divided among several immunoSEQ plates was the genomic DNA of each subset. As handled by the study authors: Quality scores were absent from the junction-only immunoSEQ sequences, so filtering differed. Sequenced by immunoSEQ multiplex PCR; TCRdb stores in-frame clones only, minus some. V and J calls and clone size are copied from that table; D and trimming were computed from the DNA. The sample lists hundreds of thousands of clones, about 95% occurring once. The germline V gene has CDR1 SQVTM and CDR2 ANQGSEA. V shed 6 bases and J shed 4 bases, with 7 bases lying between them. The CDR3 length is 11 residues.

This chain connects TRBV29-1 to TRBJ1-3, with D maybe TRBD1 (6 bases). Sequenced sample: naive CD8+ T cells sorted from blood. The TCR sequence derives from a woman aged 25 to 39 in good health. The CDR3 bases are TGCAGCGTCGGACAGGGAAACACCATATATTTT. Translated, it gives CSVGQGNTIYF.